A single sample is the source of the 30 T cell receptor beta chains below, sequenced in a study of multiple sclerosis patients with progressive multifocal leukoencephalopathy. Some clones are missing from TCRdb's copy, which holds only in-frame ones; the method was immunoSEQ multiplex PCR. The sample contains roughly 29,000 clones, 90% of which appear only once. The time point is: about a year of natalizumab therapy. The sequenced sample was PBMCs, obtained from a patient treated with natalizumab. These TCRs come from a human donor with multiple sclerosis.

The chain combines TRBV7-8 with TRBJ1-6; D uncertain. CDR3 length: 17 amino acids. Trimming cost V 0 bases and J 7 bases, with 16 bases left between them. CDR1 is SGHVS and CDR2 is FQNEAQ in the germline V gene. CDR3 residues: CASSLASGGIGNSPLHF. DNA for the CDR3: TGTGCCAGCAGCTTAGCGTCGGGAGGGATCGGGAATTCACCCCTCCACTTT.

This clone was detected only once. The V and J genes are TRBV4-1 and TRBJ2-2; 9 bases fit TRBD1. V dropped 3 bases and J dropped 2; count of bases not matched to a gene: 13. This CDR3 has 19 residues. The V gene's germline CDR1 is MGHRA and CDR2 YSYEKL. The CDR3 loop reads CASSQLRGQGKPNTGELFF. CDR3 bases: TGCGCCAGCAGCCAGCTAAGGGGACAGGGAAAACCTAACACCGGGGAGCTGTTTTTT.

The chain is built from TRBV6-4 and TRBJ2-3; 11 bases line up with TRBD2. The CDR3 has 15 amino acids. The germline V gene has CDR1 MRHNA and CDR2 SNTAGT. Germline trimming cut 4 bases from V and 1 base from J; bases unmatched to any gene: 1. This CDR3 is CASSVLAGGTDTQYF. The DNA of the CDR3 is TGTGCCAGCAGTGTACTAGCGGGGGGCACAGATACGCAGTATTTT.

This chain links TRBV6-5 with TRBJ1-1; D gene unclear. CDR3 length: 13 residues. Per the germline V gene, CDR1 is MNHEY and CDR2 is SVGAGI. V lost 0 bases and J lost 0, with 2 bases in between. Written as DNA, the CDR3 is TGTGCCAGCAGTTACTCCGTGAACACTGAAGCTTTCTTT. Amino acid sequence: CASSYSVNTEAFF.

V usage is TRBV18 and J usage is TRBJ2-1, with TRBD2 identical over 14 bases. V was pared by 3 bases and J by 2 bases, with 0 bases of the junction left unmatched. This CDR3 has 16 residues. Looked up from germline, CDR1 is KGHSH and CDR2 is LQKENI. CDR3 sequence reads: CASSPTSGGAYNEQFF. The CDR3, as DNA: TGTGCCAGCTCACCGACTAGCGGGGGGGCCTACAATGAGCAGTTCTTC.

Regarding this clone: Mismatch with germline at one junction end may stem from a read error. The chain links TRBV4-1 to TRBJ1-3, with D unclear. CDR1 is MGHRA and CDR2 is YSYEKL in the germline V gene. The CDR3 sequence is 17 residues long. CDR3 nucleotides: TGCGCCAGCAGCCAAGTATTAGCCCGGAGCTCTGGAAACACCACATATTTT. Its translation: CASSQVLARSSGNTTYF.

This clone was detected only once. The chain links TRBV4-3 to TRBJ1-5; no definite D call. Trimming left V 0 bases short and J 6 bases short, with 12 bases between. The CDR3 is made up of 15 amino acids. Germline V gene lookup returns CDR1 LGHNA and CDR2 YSLEER. CDR3 sequence reads: CASSQDRAVGQPQHF. The CDR3 DNA reads as TGCGCCAGCAGCCAAGATCGGGCAGTCGGTCAGCCCCAGCATTTT.

The V gene is TRBV7-9, the J gene TRBJ1-1; unclear D gene. Trimming took 11 bases from V and 7 from J, leaving 17 bases between them. Germline V gene sequence: CDR1 SEHNR, CDR2 FQNEAQ (reference sequence). The CDR3 has 12 amino acids. In DNA form, the CDR3 reads TGTGCCGAGTCCGTCGTGGGGTATGAAGCTTTCTTT. Its translation: CAESVVGYEAFF.

The V gene is TRBV30, the J gene TRBJ1-5; maybe TRBD1 (5 bases). The V gene's germline CDR1 is GTSNPN and CDR2 SVGIG (reference sequence). The CDR3 has 12 residues. Trimming took off 5 bases at V and 8 bases at J, with 13 bases between the two ends. This CDR3 is CAWSWGAEPQHF. The CDR3, as DNA: TGTGCCTGGTCCTGGGGCGCGGAGCCCCAGCATTTT.

The chain is built from TRBV7-3 and TRBJ2-3; the D gene could be TRBD1 or TRBD2 (5 bases each). The CDR3 covers 15 residues. Germline CDR1 reads SGHTA; CDR2 reads FQGTGA. Trimming stripped 5 bases from V and 0 bases from J, with 12 bases between. For the CDR3, the DNA is TGTGCCAGCAGCCAGGGAGCGGTGAGCACAGATACGCAGTATTTT. Its translation: CASSQGAVSTDTQYF.

This chain links TRBV5-5 with TRBJ2-2, with D hard to call. The CDR3 length is 16 residues. V dropped 4 bases and J dropped 1 base, with 14 bases sitting between them. Germline CDR1 SGHKS, CDR2 YYEKEE (reference sequence). CDR3: CASSGMVWQNTGELFF. Here the CDR3 DNA reads TGTGCCAGCAGCGGTATGGTATGGCAGAACACCGGGGAGCTGTTTTTT.

This sequence joins TRBV19 and TRBJ2-1; 9 positions agree with TRBD2. Losses at the gene ends were 3 bases for V and 5 bases for J; bases not matched to a gene: 11. The CDR3 covers 17 residues. Germline lookup yields CDR1 LNHDA and CDR2 SQIVND (reference sequence). In nucleotides, the CDR3 is TGTGCCAGTAGTATTGCAGCGGGGGGCCGCTCGGACAATGAGCAGTTCTTC. This translates into CASSIAAGGRSDNEQFF.

The chain joins TRBV2 to TRBJ1-6, with 7 bases lining up with TRBD1. Germline assignment: CDR1 SNHLY and CDR2 FYNNEI. Trimming took 8 bases from V and 7 from J; bases not matched to a gene: 11. This CDR3 has 15 amino acids. The CDR3 loop reads CASLPQGSQNSPLHF. Written as DNA, the CDR3 is TGTGCCAGCTTACCACAGGGGTCCCAAAATTCACCCCTCCACTTT.

The chain carries TRBV19 and TRBJ2-5; 11 nucleotides align to TRBD1. With V trimmed by 3 bases and J by 4 bases, 1 base remained unmatched. Per germline, CDR1 LNHDA and CDR2 SQIVND (reference sequence). The length of the CDR3 is 14 residues. CDR3 DNA sequence: TGTGCCAGTAGTATGGGGACAGGGGGAGAGACCCAGTACTTC. Protein product: CASSMGTGGETQYF.

The chain employs TRBV5-6 and TRBJ1-2, with 8 bases aligning to TRBD1. Germline CDR1 is SGHDT and CDR2 is YYEEEE. J lost 7 bases, V lost 0 bases, and 8 bases had no gene match. CDR3 length: 15 amino acids. The CDR3 coding sequence is TGTGCCAGCAGCTTGGCTCGGGGCAGGGGGCTTGGCTACACCTTC. Encoded protein: CASSLARGRGLGYTF.

This clone appeared once. The rearrangement links TRBV4-2 to TRBJ2-1; 12 bases line up with TRBD2. The length of the CDR3 is 16 residues. Trimming at V came to 0 bases and at J to 7 bases, leaving 4 bases not matched to a gene. CDR1 is LGHNA and CDR2 is YNFKEQ in the germline V gene. CDR3 coding DNA: TGTGCCAGCAGCCAAGATCTAGCGGGGGGGTCAAATGAGCAGTTCTTC. This gives the protein CASSQDLAGGSNEQFF.

This clone came up once. The chain is built from TRBV4-2 and TRBJ1-6; 7 bases fit TRBD1. This CDR3 is 17 amino acids long. With V trimmed by 3 bases and J by 7 bases, 12 bases remained unmatched. Germline lookup yields CDR1 LGHNA and CDR2 YNFKEQ. The CDR3 DNA is TGTGCCAGCAGCCAGGCGGCCCGACAGGGTGGGAATTCACCCCTCCACTTT. It translates to CASSQAARQGGNSPLHF.

The chain carries TRBV30 and TRBJ1-1; tentative D call: TRBD1 (6 bases). The length of the CDR3 is 12 residues. CDR1 is GTSNPN and CDR2 is SVGIG in the germline V gene (reference sequence). V lost 0 bases to trimming and J lost 10 bases, with 12 bases between them. This CDR3 reads CAWSVQGRGAFF. The CDR3 DNA is TGTGCCTGGAGTGTCCAGGGGAGAGGAGCTTTCTTT.

The V call is TRBV28, the J call TRBJ1-3; no definite D call. V lost 6 bases and J 8 bases, leaving 23 bases between the germline ends. The germline CDR1 and CDR2 sequences are MDHEN and SYDVKM. The CDR3 length is 16 residues. The CDR3 region is CASSPAREVSEDTIYF. For the CDR3, the DNA is TGTGCCAGCAGCCCTGCCCGGGAAGTTAGTGAGGACACCATATATTTT.

The chain combines TRBV7-3 with TRBJ1-1; D not resolved. Trimming stripped 1 base from V and 4 bases from J, with 7 bases between. There are 13 residues in the CDR3. The germline V gene encodes CDR1 SGHTA and CDR2 FQGTGA. The DNA for the CDR3 is TGTGCCAGCAGCTTAAATGGAGGCACTGAAGCTTTCTTT. Its protein is CASSLNGGTEAFF.

V usage is TRBV10-3 and J usage is TRBJ2-3, with D possibly TRBD1 on 6 matching bases. The V and J ends lost 4 bases and 2 bases respectively, with 13 bases between them. Germline V gene data show CDR1 as ENHRY and CDR2 as SYGVKD. The CDR3 loop spans 15 amino acids. CDR3 sequence (DNA): TGTGCCATCAGTGTCGGGAACAGGGACACAGATACGCAGTATTTT. Translating it yields CAISVGNRDTDTQYF.

The rearrangement uses TRBV7-9 and TRBJ2-3; tentatively, D is TRBD2 (5 bases). The germline gives CDR1 SEHNR, CDR2 FQNEAQ (reference sequence). V lost 0 bases and J 8 bases, leaving 6 bases between the germline ends. The CDR3 is 12 amino acids. The CDR3 region is CASSLAGLTQYF. As DNA, the CDR3 is TGTGCCAGCAGCTTAGCAGGACTTACGCAGTATTTT.

This chain joins TRBV6-5 and TRBJ2-1; D possibly uses TRBD1 or TRBD2 (5 bases each). The V end was cut by 4 bases, the J end by 6 bases, with 13 bases between. This CDR3 has 14 amino acids. Germline-derived CDR1 and CDR2 are MNHEY and SVGAGI. The CDR3 spells CASSLGRARNEQFF. The CDR3 bases are TGTGCCAGCAGTTTGGGACGGGCTCGCAATGAGCAGTTCTTC.

The gene calls are TRBV13 and TRBJ2-3; 7 nucleotides align to TRBD1. This CDR3 contains 14 residues. Trimming cost V 5 bases and J 2 bases; bases outside gene matches: 4. CDR1 PRHDT and CDR2 FYEKMQ come from the germline V gene (reference sequence). The CDR3 region is CASSHGQDTDTQYF. CDR3 DNA sequence: TGTGCCAGCAGCCACGGACAGGACACAGATACGCAGTATTTT.

V gene TRBV6-5 combines with J gene TRBJ1-2, with D maybe TRBD1 (5 bases). CDR1 is MNHEY and CDR2 is SVGAGI in the germline V gene. Trimming took off 4 bases at V and 4 bases at J, with 10 bases between the two ends. The CDR3 has 13 amino acids. This CDR3 is CASSLRDSYGYTF. The CDR3 DNA reads as TGTGCCAGCAGTTTAAGGGACTCCTATGGCTACACCTTC.

As regards this clone: One end of the junction fails to match germline, which may point to a read error. The chain recombines TRBV11-2 with TRBJ1-3; D is uncertain. CDR1 is SGHAT, CDR2 FQNNGV, per germline. The CDR3 contains 12 residues. The CDR3 loop is CASTLGGNTIYF. The CDR3 nucleotides read TGTGCCAGCACCTTAGGGGGAAACACCATATATTTT.

The chain recombines TRBV7-9 with TRBJ2-1; TRBD2 is a possible D gene (5 bases). Trimming removed 5 bases at V and 0 bases at J, with 11 bases between. Germline V lookup: CDR1 SEHNR, CDR2 FQNEAQ (reference sequence). The CDR3 is 15 amino acids. The DNA for the CDR3 is TGTGCCAGCAGCGTTAGCGCGGGCTCCTACAATGAGCAGTTCTTC. This codes for CASSVSAGSYNEQFF. Full variable domain (missing parts from reference TRBV7-9 and TRBJ2-1): DTGVSQNPRHKITKRGQNVTFRCDPISEHNRLYWYRQTLGQGPEFLTYFQNEAQLEKSRLLSDRFSAERPKGSFSTLEIQRTEQGDSAMYLCASSVSAGSYNEQFFGPGTRLTVL.

The chain joins TRBV5-6 to TRBJ2-1, with D perhaps matching TRBD1 (6 bases). This CDR3 has 13 residues. V was clipped by 0 bases and J by 10 bases, with 11 bases between them. Germline assignment: CDR1 SGHDT and CDR2 YYEEEE. The CDR3 bases are TGTGCCAGCAGCTTGGTGGACAGCCTCGAGCAGTTCTTC. Its translation: CASSLVDSLEQFF.

The V call is TRBV11-2, the J call TRBJ2-7; 9 bases line up with TRBD1. Germline trimming cut 6 bases from V and 2 bases from J; bases unmatched to any gene: 8. CDR1 and CDR2 (germline): SGHAT, FQNNGV. This CDR3 spans 15 amino acids. The CDR3 sequence: CASRSTGTGTYEQYF. CDR3 in DNA: TGTGCCAGCAGGTCAACCGGGACAGGGACCTACGAGCAGTACTTC.

The chain uses TRBV6-1 and TRBJ1-5; weak D call: TRBD1 (6 bases). The germline V and J ends were trimmed by 0 bases and 11 bases, with 11 bases remaining between them. The CDR3 covers 13 residues. The V gene's germline CDR1 is MNHNS and CDR2 SASEGT. CDR3 protein: CASSEADRGSQHF. CDR3 nucleotides: TGTGCCAGCAGTGAAGCGGACAGAGGGTCCCAGCATTTT.